This paragraph covers one T cell receptor (beta chain) sequence. As yet, its antigen is unknown. The entry originates in a study of metastatic and nonmetastatic thyroid tumors. The overall study: The study looked at repertoires side by side in blood and in tumor or nodule tissue from malignant and benign thyroid patients. Notes on the study in general: Reports indicated that malignant thyroid tumors showed significantly higher TCR beta diversity than benign nodules did, in blood and tumor.

This CDR3 is built from 12 residues. Germline assignment: CDR1 GTSNPN and CDR2 SVGIG (reference sequence). V was clipped by 2 bases and J by 11 bases; unmatched bases: 6. All patients were untreated before thyroid surgery. The authors' processing: Clinicopathological groups differed in CDR3, with these differences serving to build a distant-metastasis classifier for papillary thyroid cancer. With MiXCR, TCRdb called clones anew from the PCR reads. TCRdb's processing, not the study's, gives the V and J calls here. This table has over 30,000 clones, about a fifth appearing once. Material: tumor tissue. The sequence was collected from a male donor with papillary thyroid cancer or a benign thyroid nodule (not recorded which). Some clones in this sample may be carry-over from other donors' samples. The chain employs TRBV30 and TRBJ1-1; 9 bases are shared with TRBD1. CDR3 sequence reads: CAWSHRGRRAFF. As DNA, the CDR3 is TGTGCCTGGAGTCACAGGGGGCGACGTGCTTTCTTT.